This T cell receptor beta chain was documented in a study of control samples from healthy donors and cancer patients. V was clipped by 6 bases and J by 5 bases, with 10 bases between them. The CDR3 is made up of 12 amino acids. Germline assignment: CDR1 MNHEY and CDR2 SVGEGT. Libraries were prepared by immunoSEQ multiplex PCR; TCRdb keeps only in-frame clonotypes and omits some of them. The sample gives 70,000 to 90,000 clones, roughly 94% of which show up once; around 4.9% is in the top ten. The specimen sequenced was blood. This clonotype was sampled from a woman aged 18-29 years in good health. The chain is built from TRBV6-2 or TRBV6-3 and TRBJ1-2; no reliable D call. The CDR3 nucleotides read TGTGCCAGCAGCAGCCACCTGTATGGCTACACCTTC. Its translation is CASSSHLYGYTF.